This TCR beta chain was sequenced during a study of T-cell reconstitution after alpha-beta-depleted transplantation in children. This clonotype was seen many times. The antigen is undetermined. Unique molecular identifiers featured in how the TCRbeta library was prepared. TCRdb reanalysed the PCR reads using MiXCR and keeps one entry per CDR3 protein. The data contain 65,000 to 85,000 distinct CDR3 sequences, approximately 10% of them singletons. Regarding the study as a whole: Once a year had passed after transplant, T-cell counts and diversity came mostly from newly produced T cells. Several hundred expanded graft clones reportedly gave rise to the alpha-beta T cells present about two months after transplant.

Trimming left V 0 bases short and J 4 bases short, with 10 bases between. The CDR3 runs 14 residues. In germline, CDR1 is SGHRS, CDR2 YFSETQ. The chain employs TRBV5-1 and TRBJ2-5; the D gene could be TRBD1 or TRBD2 (5 bases each). The sequenced sample was PBMCs, obtained before TCRalphabeta/CD19-depleted stem cell transplant. This receptor was taken from a boy aged 5-17 years with acute myeloid leukemia, due to receive a stem cell transplant. CDR3 nucleotide sequence: TGCGCCAGCAGCTTGGCGGGGCAGTTAGAGACCCAGTACTTC. Amino acids: CASSLAGQLETQYF.